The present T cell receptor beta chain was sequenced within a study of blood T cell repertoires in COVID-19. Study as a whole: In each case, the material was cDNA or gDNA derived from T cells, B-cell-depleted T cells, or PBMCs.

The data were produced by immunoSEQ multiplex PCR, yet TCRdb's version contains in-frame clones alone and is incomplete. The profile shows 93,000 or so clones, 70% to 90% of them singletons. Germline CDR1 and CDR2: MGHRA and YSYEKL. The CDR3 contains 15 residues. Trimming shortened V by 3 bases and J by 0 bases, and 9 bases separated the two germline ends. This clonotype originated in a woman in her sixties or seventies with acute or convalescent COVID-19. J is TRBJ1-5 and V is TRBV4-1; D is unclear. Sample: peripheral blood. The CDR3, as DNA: TGCGCCAGCAGCCAGCAGTTTGGTAGCAATCAGCCCCAGCATTTT. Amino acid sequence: CASSQQFGSNQPQHF.